The clone carrying this T cell receptor (beta chain) came up many times. The antigen remains unidentified. The entry originates in a study of spatial heterogeneity in lung cancer. General study results and limits: The number of expanded tumor alpha and beta chains correlated with mutation number.

The time point here: sample taken at primary tumor resection. TCRdb fed the 5' RACE reads into MiXCR, producing one record per CDR3 protein. This repertoire shows fewer than 6,000 distinct CDR3 sequences, roughly 13% found once; its top ten account for just over 15%. The CDR3 covers 15 residues. V dropped 2 bases and J dropped 5 bases, with 10 bases sitting between them. Germline V gene data show CDR1 as MNHEY and CDR2 as SVGAGI. This chain connects TRBV6-5 to TRBJ1-6, with D perhaps TRBD1 (5 bases). The sample in question was lung tumor tissue, obtained at surgery. The sequence was obtained from a female donor with early-stage non-small cell lung cancer. CDR3 nucleotide sequence: TGTGCCAGCAGTTACGCAGGGTTTAATAATTCACCCCTCCACTTT. Translation gives CASSYAGFNNSPLHF.